Each of the 21 T cell receptor beta chains below was sequenced from the same sample in a study of a mutant IDH1 vaccine in newly diagnosed glioma (TCRdb year 2021). The time point label of this sample denotes: baseline, week 1 (first vaccination visit). This specimen's treatment or condition label, per the study, means: pre-vaccination baseline after standard-of-care therapy. The library was made by the immunoSEQ multiplex PCR assay. What TCRdb holds here is the immuneACCESS table cut down to in-frame rearrangements. Part of the clones is not present; checked against another copy, under half of the missing clones reflect an unresolved V gene, and the others are unexplained. The sample table records roughly 71,000 clones; roughly 85% of these occur just once. The ten largest clones take up 2.9% of the sample. The material was PBMCs, obtained from a glioma patient treated with radiotherapy, temozolomide or both. Receptors originate from a man aged 25 to 40 with glioma.

The chain combines TRBV7-8 with TRBJ1-6; D is ambiguous. The germline V gene encodes CDR1 SGHVS and CDR2 FQNEAQ. V lost 1 base to trimming and J lost 7 bases, with 8 bases between them. The CDR3 length is 14 residues. The CDR3 DNA reads TGTGCCAGCAGCTTAGTCATTGGGAATTCACCCCTCCACTTT. It specifies CASSLVIGNSPLHF.

The chain employs TRBV4-1 and TRBJ2-7; 9 bases fit TRBD2. This CDR3 has 15 amino acids. With V trimmed by 1 base and J by 4 bases, 5 bases remained unmatched. Germline CDR1 MGHRA, CDR2 YSYEKL. The CDR3 loop is CASSQGSRGGYEQYF. Here the CDR3 DNA reads TGCGCCAGCAGCCAAGGATCGCGGGGGGGGTACGAGCAGTACTTC.

The chain carries TRBV28 and TRBJ1-1; TRBD1 is a possible D gene (6 bases). Germline V gives CDR1 MDHEN, CDR2 SYDVKM. The CDR3 covers 14 residues. V was pared by 5 bases and J by 6 bases, with 16 bases between. CDR3 bases: TGTGCCAGCAGTCGGAGGGACACTTTCCCTGAAGCTTTCTTT. Residues: CASSRRDTFPEAFF.

The chain employs TRBV6-5 and TRBJ2-7; 7 bases fit TRBD1. Germline assignment: CDR1 MNHEY and CDR2 SVGAGI. The CDR3 is 14 residues long. The J segment lost 3 bases and the V segment lost 4 bases, leaving 6 bases of the junction unmatched. CDR3 residues: CASSFTGQSYEQYF. The CDR3 DNA follows: TGTGCCAGCAGTTTCACGGGACAGAGCTACGAGCAGTACTTC.

The V call is TRBV28, the J call TRBJ2-1; possibly TRBD1 for D (6 bases). Trimming took off 6 bases at V and 6 bases at J, with 12 bases between the two ends. The CDR3 loop spans 13 amino acids. In germline, CDR1 is MDHEN, CDR2 SYDVKM. The CDR3 spells CASRTTGRNEQFF. The CDR3 nucleotides read TGTGCCAGCAGGACCACAGGGCGCAATGAGCAGTTCTTC.

This rearrangement joins TRBV6-9 to TRBJ1-5; D is unresolved. CDR1 MNHGY and CDR2 SVAAGI come from the germline V gene. CDR3 length: 9 amino acids. Trimming cost V 8 bases and J 6 bases, with 2 bases left between them. The CDR3 loop reads CASGQPQHF. The DNA of the CDR3 is TGTGCCAGCGGTCAGCCCCAGCATTTT.

The J gene is TRBJ1-5, the V gene TRBV14; 7 bases fit TRBD1. CDR1 and CDR2 (germline): SGHDN, FVKESK. The J segment lost 0 bases and the V segment lost 4 bases, leaving 3 bases of the junction unmatched. The CDR3 covers 15 residues. In nucleotides, the CDR3 is TGTGCCAGCAGCCCAGACAGGGATAGCAATCAGCCCCAGCATTTT. It codes for CASSPDRDSNQPQHF. Complete variable domain (other parts from reference TRBV14 and TRBJ1-5): EAGVTQFPSHSVIEKGQTVTLRCDPISGHDNLYWYRRVMGKEIKFLLHFVKESKQDESGMPNNRFLAERTGGTYSTLKVQPAELEDSGVYFCASSPDRDSNQPQHFGDGTRLSIL.

This chain joins TRBV11-2 and TRBJ2-7, with 11 bases matching TRBD2. V dropped 3 bases and J dropped 2; count of bases not matched to a gene: 3. Germline V gene lookup returns CDR1 SGHAT and CDR2 FQNNGV. The CDR3 totals 15 residues. The chain's CDR3 is CASSFSTSGAYEQYF. DNA of the CDR3: TGTGCCAGCAGCTTTTCGACTAGCGGGGCCTACGAGCAGTACTTC.

The chain recombines TRBV20-1 with TRBJ1-2; D is ambiguous. This CDR3 spans 11 amino acids. Germline V gene data show CDR1 as DFQATT and CDR2 as SNEGSKA (reference sequence). With 6 bases removed from V and 2 bases from J, the gap between germline ends came to 7 bases. The CDR3 region is CSANPNYGYTF. The CDR3 nucleotides read TGCAGTGCCAATCCCAACTATGGCTACACCTTC.

The rearrangement links TRBV28 to TRBJ1-4, with 7 bases that match TRBD1. Germline CDR1 is MDHEN and CDR2 is SYDVKM. Trimming removed 6 bases from V and 10 bases from J; junction bases left unmatched: 8. This CDR3 is 13 amino acids long. CDR3 DNA sequence: TGTGCCAGCAGCCTTGACAGGGCCGGAAAACTGTTTTTT. The encoded protein is CASSLDRAGKLFF.

The V and J genes are TRBV7-9 and TRBJ2-5, with D possibly being TRBD1 (6 bases). The tail of the sequence fits TRBJ2-7 better, so the J call may be wrong. This CDR3 comprises 13 residues. Germline CDR1 reads SEHNR; CDR2 reads FQNEAQ (reference sequence). This CDR3 reads CASSRLDSYEQYF. The CDR3, as DNA: TGTGCCAGCAGCCGTTTGGACAGCTACGAGCAGTACTTC.

The chain carries TRBV7-8 and TRBJ2-7; D might be TRBD2 (6 bases). The CDR3 has 17 amino acids. Germline lookup yields CDR1 SGHVS and CDR2 FQNEAQ. Trimming shortened V by 1 base and J by 6 bases, and 22 bases separated the two germline ends. CDR3 protein: CASSLVGGKTLTGEQYF. Written as DNA, the CDR3 is TGTGCCAGCAGCTTAGTGGGCGGGAAAACTCTTACGGGCGAGCAGTACTTC.

This chain links TRBV5-6 with TRBJ2-7; no definite D call. In germline, CDR1 is SGHDT, CDR2 YYEEEE. The CDR3 covers 11 residues. V lost 2 bases, J lost 0 bases, and 0 bases lay in between. The CDR3 sequence: CASSFSYEQYF. For the CDR3, the DNA is TGTGCCAGCAGCTTCTCCTACGAGCAGTACTTC.

This clone was seen only once. This rearrangement joins TRBV11-2 to TRBJ2-7; D call uncertain. The V gene lost 2 bases and the J gene lost 2 bases, with 16 bases spanning the gap. Germline CDR1 is SGHAT and CDR2 is FQNNGV. CDR3 length equals 16 residues. CDR3: CASSLIKRPRTYEQYF. The CDR3 DNA reads as TGTGCCAGCAGCTTAATTAAGCGTCCCCGGACCTACGAGCAGTACTTC.

The chain recombines TRBV13 with TRBJ2-3; a weak D match, TRBD2 (6 bases). Germline V CDR1 and CDR2: PRHDT, FYEKMQ (reference sequence). CDR3 length: 17 residues. The germline V and J ends were trimmed by 3 bases and 0 bases, with 16 bases remaining between them. CDR3 sequence reads: CASSLLSTGTSTDTQYF. CDR3 nucleotide sequence: TGTGCCAGCAGCTTGCTTTCCACGGGGACTAGCACAGATACGCAGTATTTT.

V usage is TRBV5-1 and J usage is TRBJ2-3; 11 bases fit TRBD2. After removal of 3 bases from V and 6 bases from J, the junction contained 9 bases not matched to a gene. The CDR3 is 16 amino acids. The V gene's germline CDR1 is SGHRS and CDR2 YFSETQ. The CDR3 region has the DNA TGCGCCAGCAGCTGTACTAGCGGGGGTTCCGGCGATACGCAGTATTTT. Encoded protein: CASSCTSGGSGDTQYF.

This chain uses TRBV27 with TRBJ2-5; maybe TRBD2 (5 bases). Trimming took off 4 bases at V and 9 bases at J, with 12 bases between the two ends. This CDR3 is 12 amino acids long. Per the germline V gene, CDR1 is MNHEY and CDR2 is SMNVEV (reference sequence). The CDR3 region is CASSSGPGAQYF. The DNA for the CDR3 is TGTGCCAGCAGTTCCGGGCCCGGGGCCCAGTACTTC.

The CDR3 loop is CASSVGQESNQPQHF. CDR3 nucleotides: TGTGCCAGCAGCGTAGGACAGGAGAGCAATCAGCCCCAGCATTTT. The V call is TRBV9, the J call TRBJ1-5, with TRBD1 as a possible D gene (6 bases). This CDR3 has 15 amino acids. The V gene's germline CDR1 is SGDLS and CDR2 YYNGEE. Trimming cost V 0 bases and J 1 base, with 8 bases left between them.

The V gene is TRBV27, the J gene TRBJ2-1; D is ambiguous. With 4 bases removed from V and 9 bases from J, the gap between germline ends came to 22 bases. There are 16 residues in the CDR3. CDR1 is MNHEY, CDR2 SMNVEV, per germline (reference sequence). The CDR3 is CASSSPLRVRPTEQFF. The CDR3 DNA follows: TGTGCCAGCAGTTCCCCTCTACGGGTCCGCCCCACTGAGCAGTTCTTC.

The chain joins TRBV7-8 to TRBJ1-1; 7 positions match TRBD1. This CDR3 has 16 amino acids. The germline CDR1 and CDR2 sequences are SGHVS and FQNEAQ. V shed 5 bases, J shed 1 base, and the junction held 10 bases outside the gene matches. This chain's CDR3 is CASSKTGFGANTEAFF. CDR3 in DNA: TGTGCCAGCAGCAAGACAGGGTTTGGTGCGAACACTGAAGCTTTCTTT.

This chain connects TRBV27 to TRBJ1-6; 9 nucleotides match TRBD1. Germline V gene data show CDR1 as MNHEY and CDR2 as SMNVEV (reference sequence). This CDR3 region has 15 residues. J gave up 10 bases and V 3 bases, and 7 bases lay outside the gene matches. In DNA, the CDR3 is TGTGCCAGCAGTTTTGCGGGACAGGGTATGTCACCCCTCCACTTT. Translated: CASSFAGQGMSPLHF.